This entry describes one T cell receptor beta chain. The antigen is undetermined. The source of the sample is a study of CD8 T cells in Susac syndrome. Study-wide context: Patients with Susac syndrome were, at the time of blood collection, therapy-naive, maintained on corticosteroids, or maintained on intravenous immunoglobulin alone.

The study's findings and limits: Clonal expansion was absent from the CD4+ T cell repertoires in Susac syndrome.

Random hexamers were used to reverse transcribe roughly 0.5 to 1 ug of RNA. TCRdb itself ran the immunoSEQ multiplex PCR reads through MiXCR, one entry per CDR3 protein. The profile shows about 120,000 distinct CDR3 sequences, nearly 96% of them singletons. V shed 7 bases and J 5 bases; nucleotides not matched to a gene: 9. The germline V gene has CDR1 SQVTM and CDR2 ANQGSEA. The CDR3 spans 13 residues. This TCR was sampled from a human donor with Susac syndrome. Source material: CD4+ T cells from PBMCs. V gene TRBV29-1 combines with J gene TRBJ2-5; 8 nucleotides match TRBD2. This chain's CDR3 is CSAAGGREETQYF. The CDR3 DNA reads TGCAGCGCCGCGGGGGGCAGGGAGGAGACCCAGTACTTC.